Below are 32 T cell receptor beta chains sequenced from a single sample in a study of CD8 T cells in ankylosing spondylitis. TCRdb processed the 5' RACE reads anew with MiXCR; each CDR3 protein has one entry. The profile shows a few hundred thousand distinct CDR3 sequences, approximately 20% of them singletons. Sequenced material: blood, either unsorted or a sorted T cell fraction (not recorded which). These receptors all stem from a male donor with ankylosing spondylitis or in good health (not recorded which).

This clonotype was recorded many times. V is TRBV5-1 and J is TRBJ2-1; TRBD1 aligns across 9 bases. V shed 0 bases, J shed 8 bases, and the junction held 6 bases outside the gene matches. Germline V gene lookup returns CDR1 SGHRS and CDR2 YFSETQ. The CDR3 runs to 15 residues. The CDR3 loop is CASSLAPGQGYEQFF. The CDR3 DNA reads TGCGCCAGCAGCTTGGCCCCGGGACAGGGCTATGAGCAGTTCTTC.

The V gene is TRBV6-1, the J gene TRBJ2-3, with 8 bases aligning to TRBD2. CDR3 length equals 15 residues. Trimming removed 6 bases from V and 2 bases from J; junction bases left unmatched: 7. In germline, CDR1 is MNHNS, CDR2 SASEGT. CDR3 bases: TGTGCCAGCAGGGCACTAGCGGAGTACACAGATACGCAGTATTTT. Translated, it gives CASRALAEYTDTQYF.

The genes are TRBV15 and TRBJ2-2, with TRBD2 as a possible D gene (6 bases). The CDR3 contains 17 residues. Trimming left V 0 bases short and J 2 bases short, with 13 bases between. Germline loops: CDR1 LNHNV, CDR2 YYDKDF (reference sequence). The CDR3 DNA follows: TGTGCCACCAGCAGAGATCGGACTACCTCTAACACCGGGGAGCTGTTTTTT. Translation: CATSRDRTTSNTGELFF.

V gene TRBV12-3 or TRBV12-4 combines with J gene TRBJ2-3; 10 nucleotides agree with TRBD2. V dropped 6 bases and J dropped 2; count of bases not matched to a gene: 5. This CDR3 is built from 15 residues. CDR3 sequence (DNA): TGTGCCAGCAGCCGCGGACTAGCGGTCACAGATACGCAGTATTTT. It translates to CASSRGLAVTDTQYF.

The table lists this clonotype with a few counts. The chain is built from TRBV6-6 and TRBJ1-1, with D hard to call. Trimming removed 2 bases at V and 3 bases at J, with 1 base between. The CDR3 is 11 amino acids. Germline values: CDR1 MNHNY, CDR2 SVGAGI (reference sequence). CDR3 loop: CASSYDTEAFF. The CDR3 nucleotides read TGTGCCAGCAGTTACGACACTGAAGCTTTCTTT.

The V call is TRBV20-1, the J call TRBJ2-2; D is tentatively TRBD1 or TRBD2 (5 bases each). Germline CDR1 is DFQATT and CDR2 is SNEGSKA (reference sequence). Trimming stripped 5 bases from V and 3 bases from J, with 13 bases between. This CDR3 has 14 amino acids. The CDR3 loop reads CSALGPTDTGELFF. In DNA form, the CDR3 reads TGCAGTGCTCTGGGACCAACCGACACCGGGGAGCTGTTTTTT.

The chain couples TRBV5-1 to TRBJ1-5; D gene unclear. The germline CDR1 and CDR2 sequences are SGHRS and YFSETQ. Trimming removed 0 bases at V and 4 bases at J, with 8 bases between. This CDR3 has 14 residues. CDR3 sequence: CASSLAAGNQPQHF. DNA for the CDR3: TGCGCCAGCAGCTTGGCAGCGGGTAATCAGCCCCAGCATTTT.

This clonotype was observed a few times. This chain uses TRBV12-3 or TRBV12-4 with TRBJ2-2; D remains ambiguous. The CDR3 sequence is 15 residues long. Trimming left V 3 bases short and J 4 bases short, with 12 bases between. The CDR3 DNA sequence: TGTGCCAGCAGTTTTTTCGGGCTGGGCACCGGGGAGCTGTTTTTT. Translating gives CASSFFGLGTGELFF.

The chain carries TRBV20-1 and TRBJ1-1, with D possibly being TRBD1 (6 bases). The ends were cut back, 2 bases at V and 1 base at J, with 11 bases in the middle. This CDR3 has 14 residues. The germline V gene has CDR1 DFQATT and CDR2 SNEGSKA (reference sequence). The CDR3 sequence: CSARRGGANTEAFF. CDR3 nucleotides: TGCAGTGCTAGAAGGGGGGGCGCGAACACTGAAGCTTTCTTT.

This chain connects TRBV5-5 to TRBJ2-3; D is possibly TRBD2 (6 bases). The germline gives CDR1 SGHKS, CDR2 YYEKEE (reference sequence). The CDR3 sequence is 16 residues long. V shed 0 bases and J shed 2 bases, with 13 bases lying between them. CDR3 residues: CASSLDVAAATDTQYF. The CDR3 coding sequence is TGTGCCAGCAGCTTGGACGTAGCGGCCGCCACAGATACGCAGTATTTT.

J is TRBJ2-3 and V is TRBV20-1; a possible D gene is TRBD2 (6 bases). This CDR3 comprises 15 residues. Trimming shortened V by 0 bases and J by 0 bases, and 10 bases separated the two germline ends. Germline values: CDR1 DFQATT, CDR2 SNEGSKA (reference sequence). CDR3 bases: TGCAGTGCTAGAGATCCCCGGGGGAGCACAGATACGCAGTATTTT. Its translation: CSARDPRGSTDTQYF.

This clonotype was recorded a few times. The chain is built from TRBV7-8 and TRBJ1-1, with 8 bases aligning to TRBD1. This CDR3 has 16 amino acids. Germline CDR1 is SGHVS and CDR2 is FQNEAQ. The J segment lost 1 base and the V segment lost 5 bases, leaving 9 bases of the junction unmatched. CDR3 loop: CASSTGRRGRNTEAFF. The CDR3 DNA reads as TGTGCCAGCAGCACAGGCCGCAGGGGGCGGAACACTGAAGCTTTCTTT.

V usage is TRBV3-1 and J usage is TRBJ2-1; 11 bases match TRBD2. The length of the CDR3 is 18 residues. Germline V gene data show CDR1 as LGHDT and CDR2 as YNNKEL (reference sequence). V shed 4 bases, J shed 3 bases, and the junction held 11 bases outside the gene matches. CDR3 DNA: TGTGCCAGCAGCCCTTCCTGGACGACTAGCGGGAACTACAATGAGCAGTTCTTC. This translates into CASSPSWTTSGNYNEQFF.

The V and J genes are TRBV21-1 and TRBJ1-6; TRBD1 was called by the table and not checked on the DNA. TRBV21-1 corresponds to a pseudogene. This CDR3 comprises 12 residues. The CDR3 protein is CASSKLYRPLHF. CDR3 bases: TGTGCCAGCAGCAAACTTTACAGGCCCCTCCACTTT.

Only a few counts were recorded for this clonotype. The chain employs TRBV28 and TRBJ1-5, with D tentatively TRBD1 (5 bases). The V end lost 4 bases, the J end lost 3 bases, and 10 bases lay between the germline ends. The CDR3 extends over 14 amino acids. The V gene's germline CDR1 is MDHEN and CDR2 SYDVKM. DNA for the CDR3: TGTGCCAGCAGTTCGGGGGATTTCAATCAGCCCCAGCATTTT. Amino acid sequence: CASSSGDFNQPQHF.

This clonotype was observed at least ten times. The chain joins TRBV29-1 to TRBJ2-3, with no clear D. Trimming shortened V by 6 bases and J by 5 bases, and 9 bases separated the two germline ends. CDR1 and CDR2 from the germline V gene are SQVTM and ANQGSEA. This CDR3 has 11 amino acids. CDR3 nucleotides: TGCAGCGTAACGGCCGGAGATACGCAGTATTTT. Its translation is CSVTAGDTQYF.

V usage is TRBV5-1 and J usage is TRBJ2-3, with D possibly TRBD1 on 6 matching bases. V lost 0 bases and J 2 bases, leaving 7 bases between the germline ends. Germline V CDR1 and CDR2: SGHRS, YFSETQ. This CDR3 is built from 14 residues. The CDR3 DNA reads TGCGCCAGCAGCTTGGGGGACATCACAGATACGCAGTATTTT. Its translation: CASSLGDITDTQYF.

The chain is built from TRBV5-1 and TRBJ2-4; D may be TRBD1 (6 bases). The germline CDR1 and CDR2 sequences are SGHRS and YFSETQ. Deletions cut 3 bases from V and 2 bases from J, with 9 bases between. The CDR3 runs 14 residues. The CDR3 region is CASSSWDTKNIQYF. CDR3 in DNA: TGCGCCAGCAGCTCCTGGGACACCAAAAACATTCAGTACTTC.

V and J are TRBV9 and TRBJ2-1; D may be TRBD2 (5 bases). Germline CDR1 reads SGDLS; CDR2 reads YYNGEE. This CDR3 comprises 12 residues. Trimming cost V 3 bases and J 7 bases, with 8 bases left between them. In DNA form, the CDR3 reads TGTGCCAGCAGCGCGAGGGAAAATGAGCAGTTCTTC. This encodes CASSARENEQFF.

The chain couples TRBV12-3 or TRBV12-4 to TRBJ2-5; D not certain. With 6 bases removed from V and 5 bases from J, the gap between germline ends came to 16 bases. The CDR3 loop spans 14 amino acids. This CDR3 is CASSPPGLGETQYF. Written as DNA, the CDR3 is TGTGCCAGCAGCCCCCCGGGCTTAGGCGAGACCCAGTACTTC.

The genes are TRBV20-1 and TRBJ2-1; no firm D call. Germline-derived CDR1 and CDR2 are DFQATT and SNEGSKA (reference sequence). Trimming pared 5 bases from V and 1 base from J, leaving 12 bases between. This CDR3 is built from 14 residues. The CDR3 sequence is CSAPTVESYNEQFF. Here the CDR3 DNA reads TGCAGTGCTCCCACAGTGGAATCCTACAATGAGCAGTTCTTC.

This clonotype was detected a few times. V usage is TRBV7-2 and J usage is TRBJ1-1; D not certain. V was pared by 0 bases and J by 4 bases, with 15 bases between. Germline values: CDR1 SGHTA, CDR2 FQGNSA. CDR3 size: 16 residues. In nucleotides, the CDR3 is TGTGCCAGCAGCTTAGCGCTGCGGGGAGTTACCACTGAAGCTTTCTTT. Amino acid sequence: CASSLALRGVTTEAFF.

This clonotype was picked up a small number of times. The chain combines TRBV7-2 with TRBJ2-7; 12 positions agree with TRBD2. Germline V gene sequence: CDR1 SGHTA, CDR2 FQGNSA. V lost 4 bases to trimming and J lost 2 bases; unmatched junction nucleotides: 0. The CDR3 consists of 14 residues. This chain's CDR3 is CASSSSGGAYEQYV. The DNA for the CDR3 is TGTGCCAGCAGCTCTAGCGGGGGGGCCTACGAGCAGTACGTC.

The chain recombines TRBV6-2 or TRBV6-3 with TRBJ2-7, with TRBD2 matching 10 bases. The CDR3 runs to 11 residues. CDR1 is MNHEY, CDR2 SVGEGT, per germline. CDR3 nucleotide sequence: TGTGCAGCGGGAGGGCCGTACGAGCAGTACGTC. This encodes CAAGGPYEQYV.

In its sample, this clonotype was seen a few times. One base away lies a much larger clone, so this may be a sequencing read error. CDR3 sequence reads: CTSSLAFGTAKSTDTQYF. CDR3 in DNA: TGTACCAGCAGTTTAGCCTTTGGGACGGCGAAATCCACAGATACGCAGTATTTT. This chain uses TRBV12-3 or TRBV12-4 with TRBJ2-3; D tentatively reads TRBD1 or TRBD2 (5 bases each). The CDR3 consists of 18 residues.

This clonotype was seen more than once but under ten times. The chain employs TRBV6-6 and TRBJ1-1; D is ambiguous. V shed 0 bases and J shed 0 bases, with 5 bases lying between them. The CDR3 spans 14 residues. The germline V gene encodes CDR1 MNHNY and CDR2 SVGAGI (reference sequence). CDR3 DNA sequence: TGTGCCAGCAGTTACTCGAGTCTGAACACTGAAGCTTTCTTT. Amino acid sequence: CASSYSSLNTEAFF.

This chain links TRBV2 with TRBJ2-1, with 9 bases matching TRBD1. The V segment lost 6 bases and the J segment 7 bases; nucleotides outside the gene matches: 7. This CDR3 comprises 14 residues. The V gene's germline CDR1 is SNHLY and CDR2 FYNNEI. The CDR3 here is CASRAGTGLNEQFF. For the CDR3, the DNA is TGTGCCAGCAGGGCCGGGACAGGGCTTAATGAGCAGTTCTTC.

This clonotype turned up a few times. The chain uses TRBV6-1 and TRBJ2-5; a weak D match, TRBD2 (5 bases). Germline CDR1 MNHNS, CDR2 SASEGT. V lost 2 bases and J 5 bases, leaving 15 bases between the germline ends. This CDR3 is 15 amino acids long. The CDR3: CASSELALREETQYF. The CDR3 DNA is TGTGCCAGCAGTGAACTAGCTCTTAGAGAGGAGACCCAGTACTTC.

This clonotype was recorded a few times. V is TRBV5-1 and J is TRBJ2-1; D is possibly TRBD1 (6 bases). Between the trimmed V and J ends, which lost 1 base and 9 bases, there was a span of 14 bases. This CDR3 has 14 amino acids. Germline V gene sequence: CDR1 SGHRS, CDR2 YFSETQ. The CDR3 DNA sequence: TGCGCCAGCAGCTTGCAGGGGCCGGCCGCTGAGCAGTTCTTC. This sequence encodes CASSLQGPAAEQFF.

The chain combines TRBV10-3 with TRBJ2-1; D is possibly TRBD1 (5 bases). This CDR3 comprises 19 residues. With 5 bases removed from V and 0 bases from J, the gap between germline ends came to 23 bases. Germline loops: CDR1 ENHRY, CDR2 SYGVKD. CDR3 sequence reads: CAISLVSGQLESSYNEQFF. As DNA, the CDR3 is TGTGCCATCAGTTTAGTCTCCGGACAATTAGAGAGCTCCTACAATGAGCAGTTCTTC.

This clonotype has ten or more counts. The chain couples TRBV6-1 to TRBJ2-2; 9 positions agree with TRBD1. Germline CDR1 reads MNHNS; CDR2 reads SASEGT. The CDR3 spans 14 residues. Unmatched junction bases numbered 0, after V lost 4 bases and J lost 3 bases. The CDR3, as DNA: TGTGCCAGCAGTGGACAGGGGGACACCGGGGAGCTGTTTTTT. Residues: CASSGQGDTGELFF.

The CDR3 here is CASSKSKFSGANVLTF. The CDR3 DNA reads TGTGCCAGCAGCAAGAGCAAATTCTCTGGGGCCAACGTCCTGACTTTC. The gene calls are TRBV6-2 or TRBV6-3 and TRBJ2-6; D not resolved. Per the germline V gene, CDR1 is MNHEY and CDR2 is SVGEGT. This CDR3 is built from 16 residues. Trimming removed 6 bases at V and 0 bases at J, with 12 bases between.